The clone carrying this TCR beta chain came up a few times. The antigen is not known. The sample belongs to a study of T-cell memory formation after mild COVID-19. Turning to the study itself: The two donors had largely donor-specific TCR clusters.

From the 5' RACE reads, TCRdb called clonotypes with MiXCR, one entry per CDR3 protein. The sample has 350,000 to 500,000 distinct CDR3 sequences; roughly 18% are singletons. Study-level points and caveats: Contracting clones, day 15 to 85, had balanced CD4/CD8, and later expanders favored CD4+. Confirmation was lacking for SARS-CoV-2 specificity of second-wave clones that peaked on day 37.

Germline CDR1 reads SEHNR; CDR2 reads FQNEAQ (reference sequence). The CDR3 totals 15 residues. After removal of 0 bases from V and 5 bases from J, the junction contained 5 bases not matched to a gene. The genes are TRBV7-9 and TRBJ2-5; 8 bases are a match to TRBD2. The source material was PBMCs or a T cell subset sorted from them (not recorded which). This TCR was sampled from a man aged 18 to 35 who had mild COVID-19 (a few samples of this study predate the infection). Cell type and time point are not known. CDR3 nucleotide sequence: TGTGCCAGCAGCTTAGCAGGACTAGCAGGGGAGACCCAGTACTTC. Translation: CASSLAGLAGETQYF.